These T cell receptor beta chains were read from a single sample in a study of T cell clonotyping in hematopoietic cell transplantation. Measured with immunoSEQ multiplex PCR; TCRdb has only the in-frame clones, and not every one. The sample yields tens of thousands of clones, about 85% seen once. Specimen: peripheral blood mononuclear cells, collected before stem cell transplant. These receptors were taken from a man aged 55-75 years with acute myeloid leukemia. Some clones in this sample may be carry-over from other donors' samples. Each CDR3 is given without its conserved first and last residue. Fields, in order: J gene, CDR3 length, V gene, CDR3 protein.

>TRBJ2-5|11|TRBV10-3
AISATGQETQY
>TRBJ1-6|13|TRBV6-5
ASSFRQGGNSPLH
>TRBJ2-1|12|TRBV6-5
ASSYSGRRNEQF
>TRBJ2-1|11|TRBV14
ASSQWTGNEQF
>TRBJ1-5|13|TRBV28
ASQTRGHLVQPQH
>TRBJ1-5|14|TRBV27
ASSSEGGYSNQPQH
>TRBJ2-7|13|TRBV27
ASSLGLAGAYEQY
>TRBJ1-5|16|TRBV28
ASSLPSRLVGSNQPQH
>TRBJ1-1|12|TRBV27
ASSLSVLNTEAF
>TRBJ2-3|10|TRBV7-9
ASSHLTDTQY
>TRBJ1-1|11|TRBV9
ASSEGRNTEAF
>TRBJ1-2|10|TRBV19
ASTPGGFDHT
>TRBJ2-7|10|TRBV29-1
SAGTPGYEQY
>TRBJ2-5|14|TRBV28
ASSSLGTSLGETQY
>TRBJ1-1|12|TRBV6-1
ASSEPVWVSEAF
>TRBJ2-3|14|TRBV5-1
ASSVRGAGTADTQY
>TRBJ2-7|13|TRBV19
ASSQSHAAAHEQY
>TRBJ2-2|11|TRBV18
ASSPLFTGELF
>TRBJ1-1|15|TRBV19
ASSIGTGIGLNTEAF
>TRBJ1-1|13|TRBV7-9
ASSLRQTGRTEAF
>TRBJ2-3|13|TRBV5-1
ASSLGLAVSDTQY
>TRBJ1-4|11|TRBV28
ATGRATNEKLF
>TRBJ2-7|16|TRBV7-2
ASSLVASGGRSSYEQY
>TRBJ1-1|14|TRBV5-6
ASSWDRGRVNTEAF
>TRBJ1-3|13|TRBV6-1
ASTDVGDSGNTIY
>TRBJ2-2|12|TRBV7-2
ASSGTRGAGELF
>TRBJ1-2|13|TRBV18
ASSPSGQGDYGYT
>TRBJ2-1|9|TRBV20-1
SARPGGEQF
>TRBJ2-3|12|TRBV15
ATSRTSNTDTQY
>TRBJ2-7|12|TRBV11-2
ASSWGRNSYEQY
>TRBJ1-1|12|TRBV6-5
ASSYSKWGREAF
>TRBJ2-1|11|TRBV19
ASRVKSGNEQF
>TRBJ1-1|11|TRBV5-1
ASSLSENTEAF
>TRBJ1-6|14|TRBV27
ASRPGQRFRNSPLH
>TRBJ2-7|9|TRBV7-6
ASSLGPEQY
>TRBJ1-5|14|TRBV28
ASSSLSAALNQPQH
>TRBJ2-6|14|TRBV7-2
ASSSQGNSGANVLT
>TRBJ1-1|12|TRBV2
ASRYREGGTEAF
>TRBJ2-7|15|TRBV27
ASSLSPGLAGSYEQY
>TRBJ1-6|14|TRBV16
ASSQSGPTNNSPLH
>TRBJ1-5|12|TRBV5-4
ASSFVGSNQPQH
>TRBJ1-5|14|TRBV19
ASRRTGGRNNQPQH
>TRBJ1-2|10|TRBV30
AWRHTGAGYT
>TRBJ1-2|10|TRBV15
ATSDSGYGYT
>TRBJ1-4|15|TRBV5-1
ASSLAVPGEVGEKLF
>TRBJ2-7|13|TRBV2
ASRNRAGNSYEQY
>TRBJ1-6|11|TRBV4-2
ASSRDRDSPLH
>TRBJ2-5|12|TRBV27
ASRTSGGEETQY
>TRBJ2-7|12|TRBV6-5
ASSARDVSYEQY
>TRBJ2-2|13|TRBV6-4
ASSDLGTNTGELF
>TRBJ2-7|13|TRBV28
ASTQTGGTGLEQY
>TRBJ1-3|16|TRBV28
ASSSPVWRGTSGNTIY
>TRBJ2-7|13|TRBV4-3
ASSLIGTSTYEQY
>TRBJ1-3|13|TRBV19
ASRPLQGGGNTIY
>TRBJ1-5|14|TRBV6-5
ASSYSRTGSNQPQH
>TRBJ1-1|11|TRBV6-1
ASKRRMNTEAF
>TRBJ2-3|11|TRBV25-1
ASSDRGTDTQY
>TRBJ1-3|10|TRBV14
ASQPSGNTIY
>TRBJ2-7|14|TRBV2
ASRPLGTGVSYEQY
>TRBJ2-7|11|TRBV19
ATASGATYEQY